Following are 8 T cell receptor beta chains from one sample sequenced in a study of CD8 T cells in Susac syndrome. The RNA, 0.5 to 1 ug, was put through reverse transcription using random hexamers. MiXCR was run by TCRdb on the immunoSEQ multiplex PCR reads, yielding one entry per CDR3 protein. The table includes under 95,000 distinct CDR3 sequences, around 94% detected once. The sequencing input was CD4+ T cells from PBMCs. All receptors derive from a human donor with Susac syndrome.

The count of this clonotype is one. The J gene is TRBJ2-7, the V gene TRBV7-8; D tentatively reads TRBD1 or TRBD2 (5 bases each). Germline V gene data show CDR1 as SGHVS and CDR2 as FQNEAQ. There are 14 residues in the CDR3. Between the trimmed V and J ends, which lost 0 bases and 3 bases, there was a span of 9 bases. The CDR3 nucleotides read TGTGCCAGCAGCTTAGCTGAGGGGCACTACGAGCAGTACTTC. Translating gives CASSLAEGHYEQYF.

This clonotype appeared a single time. The rearrangement links TRBV29-1 to TRBJ1-1; D not certain. Germline V CDR1 and CDR2: SQVTM, ANQGSEA. Trimming stripped 1 base from V and 3 bases from J, with 6 bases between. The CDR3 is 12 amino acids. The CDR3: CSVEGIDTEAFF. CDR3 bases: TGCAGCGTTGAAGGGATTGACACTGAAGCTTTCTTT.

The chain combines TRBV7-2 with TRBJ1-1; the D is unclear. Germline V CDR1 and CDR2: SGHTA, FQGNSA. V was pared by 4 bases and J by 0 bases, with 15 bases between. The CDR3 consists of 16 residues. The CDR3, as DNA: TGTGCCAGCAGCTCGACGGATTTGAATATGAACACTGAAGCTTTCTTT. Translated, it gives CASSSTDLNMNTEAFF. Combining the CDR3 with reference TRBV7-2 and TRBJ1-1 gives the whole variable domain GAGVSQSPSNKVTEKGKDVELRCDPISGHTALYWYRQSLGQGLEFLIYFQGNSAPDKSGLPSDRFSAERTGGSVSTLTIQRTQQEDSAVYLCASSSTDLNMNTEAFFGQGTRLTVV.

The rearrangement uses TRBV6-6 and TRBJ1-2; no clear D. Trimming took 7 bases from V and 8 from J, leaving 20 bases between them. The CDR3 contains 14 residues. Germline loops: CDR1 MNHNY, CDR2 SVGAGI (reference sequence). The CDR3 DNA is TGTGCCAGCACCGAGTGGGTCGGGTTGAAGGGCTACACCTTC. This gives the protein CASTEWVGLKGYTF.

V and J are TRBV15 and TRBJ1-2; TRBD1 matches at 8 bases. The junction had 8 bases not matched to a gene; V was cut back by 4 bases and J by 4 bases. CDR3 length: 15 amino acids. From germline, CDR1 is LNHNV and CDR2 YYDKDF (reference sequence). Here the CDR3 DNA reads TGTGCCACCAGCACCGGGACAGGCGGAGTCTATGGCTACACCTTC. Residues: CATSTGTGGVYGYTF. Filled out from reference TRBV15 and TRBJ1-2, the complete variable domain reads DAMVIQNPRYQVTQFGKPVTLSCSQTLNHNVMYWYQQKSSQAPKLLFHYYDKDFNNEADTPDNFQSRRPNTSFCFLDIRSPGLGDTAMYLCATSTGTGGVYGYTFGSGTRLTVV.

The J gene is TRBJ1-1, the V gene TRBV23-1; 11 bases align to TRBD1. TRBV23-1 is placed among ORFs of uncertain function. The CDR3 is made up of 12 amino acids. Here the CDR3 DNA reads TGCGTCTGGACAGGGGGCTGGAGTGAAGCTTTCTTT. It is translated as CVWTGGWSEAFF.

The rearrangement links TRBV5-8 to TRBJ2-3, with D perhaps matching TRBD1 (5 bases). CDR3 size: 14 residues. The V gene's germline CDR1 is SGHTS and CDR2 YDEGEE. Between the trimmed V and J ends, which lost 1 base and 4 bases, there was a span of 10 bases. The CDR3 DNA sequence: TGTGCCAGCAGCTTGTTAGGGGCGGCAGATACGCAGTATTTT. Protein: CASSLLGAADTQYF.

This chain joins TRBV19 and TRBJ1-5, with D perhaps TRBD1 (5 bases). Germline CDR1 LNHDA, CDR2 SQIVND (reference sequence). The V end lost 6 bases, the J end lost 2 bases, and 14 bases lay between the germline ends. CDR3 length: 15 residues. CDR3 bases: TGTGCCAGTAGCCCTCGCATGGGGGGCAATCAGCCCCAGCATTTT. Protein sequence: CASSPRMGGNQPQHF.